A single sample is the source of the 15 T cell receptor beta chains below, sequenced in a study of blood T cells in healthy people across ages. Primed by a sample-barcoded 5' primer and a J-beta primer mix, a second PCR proceeded for 7 to 11 cycles. TCRdb re-analysed the 5' RACE reads in MiXCR, keeping a single row per CDR3 protein. The data contain about 900,000 distinct CDR3 sequences, around 48% of them seen just once; the ten biggest clones take up around 15%. The sequenced sample was blood. All receptors derive from a man younger than 40 in good health.

The chain uses TRBV29-1 and TRBJ1-2; 12 bases agree with TRBD1. The CDR3 totals 12 residues. The germline gives CDR1 SQVTM, CDR2 ANQGSEA. The junction had 4 bases not matched to a gene; V was cut back by 7 bases and J by 7 bases. The CDR3 nucleotides are TGCAGCGCACCGGGACAGGGGGCTGGCTACACCTTC. It yields the protein CSAPGQGAGYTF.

This clonotype was found a few times. This chain uses TRBV20-1 with TRBJ2-5, with TRBD1 identical over 9 bases. This CDR3 is built from 14 residues. Germline CDR1 reads DFQATT; CDR2 reads SNEGSKA (reference sequence). J gave up 8 bases and V 2 bases, and 9 bases lay outside the gene matches. The CDR3 sequence is CSARSPGQGLTQYF. In DNA, the CDR3 is TGCAGTGCTAGATCCCCGGGACAGGGATTAACCCAGTACTTC.

This clonotype has just a few counts. This chain joins TRBV24-1 and TRBJ2-1; TRBD2 matches at 13 bases. The CDR3 runs to 15 residues. V shed 10 bases, J shed 5 bases, and the junction held 7 bases outside the gene matches. Germline CDR1 KGHDR, CDR2 SFDVKD. Here the CDR3 reads CATEGLAGMHNEQFF. For the CDR3, the DNA is TGTGCCACAGAGGGACTAGCGGGAATGCACAATGAGCAGTTCTTC.

This clonotype was detected a few times. V is TRBV6-2 or TRBV6-3 and J is TRBJ1-1; tentatively, D is TRBD1 (5 bases). V was pared by 6 bases and J by 7 bases, with 18 bases between. Germline CDR1 MNHEY, CDR2 SVGEGT. The CDR3 runs to 14 residues. The CDR3 is CASRDRGGNGEAFF. The CDR3 bases are TGTGCCAGCAGGGATCGGGGGGGGAACGGTGAAGCTTTCTTT.

The V and J genes are TRBV20-1 and TRBJ2-7; TRBD1 agrees at 9 bases. CDR3 length equals 14 residues. Germline values: CDR1 DFQATT, CDR2 SNEGSKA (reference sequence). With V trimmed by 6 bases and J by 1 base, 7 bases remained unmatched. Here the CDR3 DNA reads TGCAGTGCCCCCTCCGGGACAGGGTCCTACGAGCAGTACTTC. Translating it yields CSAPSGTGSYEQYF.

This rearrangement joins TRBV7-2 to TRBJ2-3; 11 nucleotides match TRBD2. This CDR3 is built from 17 residues. Per the germline V gene, CDR1 is SGHTA and CDR2 is FQGNSA. The V and J ends lost 2 bases and 3 bases, in that order; junction bases with no gene match: 7. The CDR3 nucleotides are TGTGCCAGCAGCTTAAGGGTAGCGGGGGGGCCTACAGATACGCAGTATTTT. It specifies CASSLRVAGGPTDTQYF. Using reference TRBV7-2 and TRBJ2-3 for the parts outside the CDR3, the full variable domain is GAGVSQSPSNKVTEKGKDVELRCDPISGHTALYWYRQSLGQGLEFLIYFQGNSAPDKSGLPSDRFSAERTGGSVSTLTIQRTQQEDSAVYLCASSLRVAGGPTDTQYFGPGTRLTVL.

Notes on this clonotype: At one end, the junction sequence differs from germline, possibly due to a read error. The chain has TRBV6-6 and TRBJ1-4; D unclear. This CDR3 contains 15 residues. Germline V gene lookup returns CDR1 MNHNY and CDR2 SVGAGI (reference sequence). The CDR3 nucleotides read TGTGCCAGCAGCTACACGCCGGCAACTAAGGAAAAACTGTTTTTT. Translation: CASSYTPATKEKLFF.

This chain uses TRBV20-1 with TRBJ2-7; TRBD2 matches 7 bases. The ends lost 7 bases at V and 2 bases at J; junction bases unmatched: 5. The CDR3 extends over 12 amino acids. Germline lookup yields CDR1 DFQATT and CDR2 SNEGSKA (reference sequence). The CDR3 loop is CSGAGETYEQYF. In DNA form, the CDR3 reads TGCAGTGGGGCGGGGGAAACCTACGAGCAGTACTTC.

J is TRBJ2-5 and V is TRBV20-1; 10 bases map to TRBD2. This CDR3 spans 16 amino acids. Germline V lookup: CDR1 DFQATT, CDR2 SNEGSKA (reference sequence). J lost 6 bases, V lost 0 bases, and 10 bases had no gene match. The CDR3 spells CSARDPSGGATKTQYF. CDR3 coding DNA: TGCAGTGCTAGAGACCCCAGCGGGGGGGCGACAAAGACCCAGTACTTC.

This clonotype was seen a few times. The chain joins TRBV4-3 to TRBJ1-5; D is unresolved. The V end lost 0 bases, the J end lost 0 bases, and 6 bases lay between the germline ends. CDR3 length equals 15 residues. CDR1 is LGHNA and CDR2 is YSLEER in the germline V gene. The CDR3 loop is CASSQDGNSNQPQHF. CDR3 bases: TGCGCCAGCAGCCAAGATGGGAATAGCAATCAGCCCCAGCATTTT.

The table lists this clonotype with a few counts. V and J are TRBV4-2 and TRBJ2-7, with 7 bases aligning to TRBD2. The CDR3 contains 16 residues. V gave up 3 bases and J gave up 2 bases; unmatched junction bases: 10. Germline V lookup: CDR1 LGHNA, CDR2 YNFKEQ. The CDR3 loop reads CASSHQTSKSPYEQYF. The CDR3, as DNA: TGTGCCAGCAGCCACCAGACTAGCAAAAGTCCCTACGAGCAGTACTTC.

The V and J genes are TRBV4-2 and TRBJ2-1; D ambiguous. CDR3 size: 15 residues. Germline V gene sequence: CDR1 LGHNA, CDR2 YNFKEQ. V lost 4 bases and J 6 bases, leaving 16 bases between the germline ends. Here the CDR3 reads CASSPAGTDLNEQFF. The CDR3 DNA reads TGTGCCAGCAGCCCCGCAGGTACCGATCTCAATGAGCAGTTCTTC.

This chain links TRBV29-1 with TRBJ2-7, with D possibly matching TRBD2 (6 bases). The CDR3 is 14 residues long. V dropped 6 bases and J dropped 0 bases, with 15 bases sitting between them. Germline CDR1 is SQVTM and CDR2 is ANQGSEA. The CDR3 region is CSVGTRLSSYEQYF. In nucleotides, the CDR3 is TGCAGCGTCGGGACTCGGCTCAGCTCCTACGAGCAGTACTTC.

This clonotype was seen a single time. The gene calls are TRBV11-2 and TRBJ2-5, with D unclear. The CDR3 is 14 amino acids. Germline V gene lookup returns CDR1 SGHAT and CDR2 FQNNGV. Trimming took off 5 bases at V and 7 bases at J, with 17 bases between the two ends. The DNA of the CDR3 is TGTGCCAGCAGCCTAAGCCGACCCTACCGGACCCAGTACTTC. Translating gives CASSLSRPYRTQYF.

The chain couples TRBV10-3 to TRBJ2-7; weak D call: TRBD1 (5 bases). Per germline, CDR1 ENHRY and CDR2 SYGVKD. Trimming cost V 2 bases and J 4 bases, with 9 bases left between them. This CDR3 has 13 residues. The CDR3 region is CAISEDRPYEQYF. As DNA, the CDR3 is TGTGCCATCAGTGAGGACAGACCATACGAGCAGTACTTC.